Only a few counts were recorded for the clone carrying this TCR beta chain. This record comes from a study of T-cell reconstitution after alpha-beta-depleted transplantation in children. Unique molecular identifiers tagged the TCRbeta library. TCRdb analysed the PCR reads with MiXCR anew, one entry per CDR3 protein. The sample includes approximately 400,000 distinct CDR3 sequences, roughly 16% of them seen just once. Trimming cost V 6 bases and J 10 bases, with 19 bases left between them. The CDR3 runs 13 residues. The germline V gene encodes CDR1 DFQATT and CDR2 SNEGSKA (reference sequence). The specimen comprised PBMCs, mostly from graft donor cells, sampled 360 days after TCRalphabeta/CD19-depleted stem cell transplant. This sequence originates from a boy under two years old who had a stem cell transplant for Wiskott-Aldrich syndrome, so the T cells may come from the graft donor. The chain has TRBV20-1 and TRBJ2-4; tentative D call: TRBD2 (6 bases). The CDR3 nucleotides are TGCAGTGCAACTAACCCGGGAGCACCTATTCAGTACTTC. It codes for CSATNPGAPIQYF.